A selection of T cell receptor beta chains follows, all from one sample in a study of PD-L1 blockade in urothelial cancer. Profiled with immunoSEQ multiplex PCR; TCRdb holds only in-frame clones, not every one. The data show roughly 120,000 clones, roughly 90% seen once. The sequencing here drew on PBMCs, taken around atezolizumab (anti-PD-L1) treatment. Source of these receptors: a man aged 55-75 years with urothelial cancer. CDR3s leave out the opening cysteine and the closing phenylalanine or tryptophan. The D gene is left open where the match is weak.

V gene: TRBV5-1; D gene: TRBD1; J gene: TRBJ1-3; CDR3 protein: ASSPAGTGTGNTIY
V gene: TRBV7-9; D gene: TRBD2; J gene: TRBJ2-3; CDR3 protein: ASSFYGGARTDTQY
V gene: TRBV28; D gene: .; J gene: TRBJ2-2; CDR3 protein: ASSPPASVAGELF
V gene: TRBV25-1; D gene: .; J gene: TRBJ2-7; CDR3 protein: ASRRQGGTYEQY
V gene: TRBV19; D gene: .; J gene: TRBJ1-2; CDR3 protein: ASSPPGHTNYGYT
V gene: TRBV7-6; D gene: TRBD2; J gene: TRBJ2-3; CDR3 protein: ASSLAGLAGTTDTQY
V gene: TRBV19; D gene: .; J gene: TRBJ2-2; CDR3 protein: ASSRSVAYTGELF
V gene: TRBV7-2; D gene: .; J gene: TRBJ2-2; CDR3 protein: ASSPLVSTGELF
V gene: TRBV4-2; D gene: TRBD1; J gene: TRBJ2-1; CDR3 protein: ASSQALGTGPYNEQF
V gene: TRBV7-2; D gene: .; J gene: TRBJ2-3; CDR3 protein: ASSPYSGTDTQY
V gene: TRBV4-3; D gene: TRBD2; J gene: TRBJ2-5; CDR3 protein: ASSQGASGGTQY
V gene: TRBV4-1; D gene: TRBD2; J gene: TRBJ2-1; CDR3 protein: ASSQEETSGINEQF
V gene: TRBV4-1; D gene: TRBD2; J gene: TRBJ2-2; CDR3 protein: ASSQDSGRGTGELF
V gene: TRBV4-1; D gene: TRBD1; J gene: TRBJ2-3; CDR3 protein: ASGRGRPDTQY
V gene: TRBV28; D gene: .; J gene: TRBJ2-5; CDR3 protein: ASSAGDRETQY
V gene: TRBV11-1; D gene: .; J gene: TRBJ2-2; CDR3 protein: ASKQANTGELF
V gene: TRBV4-2; D gene: .; J gene: TRBJ2-5; CDR3 protein: ASSRVDTTEETQY
V gene: TRBV6-5; D gene: .; J gene: TRBJ1-5; CDR3 protein: ASSYQVGQPQH
V gene: TRBV5-5; D gene: .; J gene: TRBJ1-6; CDR3 protein: ASSLKDGRGSPLH
V gene: TRBV5-1; D gene: TRBD2; J gene: TRBJ2-5; CDR3 protein: ASSSGGTSGQETQY
V gene: TRBV7-9; D gene: TRBD1; J gene: TRBJ2-5; CDR3 protein: ASSSGPGQGGETQY
V gene: TRBV5-6; D gene: TRBD1; J gene: TRBJ2-7; CDR3 protein: ASSNFGQGNYEQY
V gene: TRBV29-1; D gene: .; J gene: TRBJ2-7; CDR3 protein: SVIQAYEQY
V gene: TRBV6-1; D gene: TRBD1; J gene: TRBJ2-7; CDR3 protein: ASSDPGTGFYEQY
V gene: TRBV4-3; D gene: TRBD1; J gene: TRBJ1-1; CDR3 protein: ASQRDRAMNTEAF
V gene: TRBV30; D gene: .; J gene: TRBJ1-4; CDR3 protein: AWSVTGPGKLF
V gene: TRBV6-5; D gene: TRBD1; J gene: TRBJ1-2; CDR3 protein: ASSPDRARYGYT
V gene: TRBV4-2; D gene: .; J gene: TRBJ1-2; CDR3 protein: ASSQDEFLGAQERGYT
V gene: TRBV5-1; D gene: .; J gene: TRBJ2-7; CDR3 protein: ASSLKWGQAYEQY
V gene: TRBV10-1; D gene: TRBD2; J gene: TRBJ2-3; CDR3 protein: ASTEGGSSADTQY
V gene: TRBV7-9; D gene: TRBD1; J gene: TRBJ2-7; CDR3 protein: ASSPPPGQGRPEQY
V gene: TRBV4-1; D gene: TRBD1; J gene: TRBJ2-1; CDR3 protein: ASSHPGQVYNEQF
V gene: TRBV5-1; D gene: .; J gene: TRBJ2-2; CDR3 protein: ASSTEGKTGELF
V gene: TRBV11-1; D gene: .; J gene: TRBJ1-3; CDR3 protein: ASSFSGQGSGNTIY
V gene: TRBV6-1; D gene: TRBD2; J gene: TRBJ2-5; CDR3 protein: ASSEPAGVWSGQETQY
V gene: TRBV5-1; D gene: TRBD1; J gene: TRBJ2-5; CDR3 protein: ASSGIQGAPQY
V gene: TRBV5-1; D gene: .; J gene: TRBJ2-5; CDR3 protein: ASSLGGRETQY
V gene: TRBV5-4; D gene: TRBD2; J gene: TRBJ2-2; CDR3 protein: ASLHRLGGGPTGELF
V gene: TRBV2; D gene: TRBD2; J gene: TRBJ2-2; CDR3 protein: ASSARSSGTGELF
V gene: TRBV5-6; D gene: .; J gene: TRBJ2-5; CDR3 protein: ASSLSNRETQY